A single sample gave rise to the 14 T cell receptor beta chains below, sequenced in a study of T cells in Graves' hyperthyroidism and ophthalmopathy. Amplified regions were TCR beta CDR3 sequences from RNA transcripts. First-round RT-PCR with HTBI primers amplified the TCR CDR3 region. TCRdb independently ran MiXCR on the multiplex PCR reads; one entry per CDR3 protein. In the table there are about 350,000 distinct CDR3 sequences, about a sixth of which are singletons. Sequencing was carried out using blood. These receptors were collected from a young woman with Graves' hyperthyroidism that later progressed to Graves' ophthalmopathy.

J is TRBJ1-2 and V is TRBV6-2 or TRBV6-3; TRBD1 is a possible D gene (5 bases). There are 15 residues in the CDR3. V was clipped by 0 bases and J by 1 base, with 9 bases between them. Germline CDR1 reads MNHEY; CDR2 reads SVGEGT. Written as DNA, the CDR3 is TGTGCCAGCAGTTACTCTAGGACAAGTAACTATGGCTACACCTTC. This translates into CASSYSRTSNYGYTF.

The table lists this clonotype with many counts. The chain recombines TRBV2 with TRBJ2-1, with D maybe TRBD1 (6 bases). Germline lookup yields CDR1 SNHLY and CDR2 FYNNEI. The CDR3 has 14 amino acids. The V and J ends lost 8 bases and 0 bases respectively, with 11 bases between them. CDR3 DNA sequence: TGTGCCAGCCTCAGGGGTACCTCCTACAATGAGCAGTTCTTC. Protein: CASLRGTSYNEQFF.

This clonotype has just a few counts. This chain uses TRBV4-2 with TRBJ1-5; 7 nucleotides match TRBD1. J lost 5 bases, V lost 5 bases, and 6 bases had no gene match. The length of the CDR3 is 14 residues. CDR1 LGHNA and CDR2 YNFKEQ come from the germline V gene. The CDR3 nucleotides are TGTGCCAGCAGCGAATCCAGGGGGTATCAGCCCCAGCATTTT. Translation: CASSESRGYQPQHF.

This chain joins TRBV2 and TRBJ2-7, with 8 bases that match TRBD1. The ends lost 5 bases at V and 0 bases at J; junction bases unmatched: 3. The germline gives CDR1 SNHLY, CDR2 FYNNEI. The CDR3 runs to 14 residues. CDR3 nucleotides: TGTGCCAGCAGTAGGACAGGGATCTCCTACGAGCAGTACTTC. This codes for CASSRTGISYEQYF.

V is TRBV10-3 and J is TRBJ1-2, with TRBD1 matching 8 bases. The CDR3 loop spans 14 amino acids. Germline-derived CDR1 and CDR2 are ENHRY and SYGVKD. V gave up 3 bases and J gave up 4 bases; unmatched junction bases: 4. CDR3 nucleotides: TGTGCCATCAGTGACAGGGGGCTAAGCTATGGCTACACCTTC. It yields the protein CAISDRGLSYGYTF.

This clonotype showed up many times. In DNA, the CDR3 is TGTGCCAGCAGCCGGTCACAGGGTGTCAGAGGCTATGGCTACACCTTC. Its translation is CASSRSQGVRGYGYTF. This chain connects TRBV9 to TRBJ1-2; a weak D match, TRBD1 (6 bases). This CDR3 spans 16 amino acids. Germline V gene lookup returns CDR1 SGDLS and CDR2 YYNGEE. V shed 4 bases and J shed 4 bases, with 20 bases lying between them.

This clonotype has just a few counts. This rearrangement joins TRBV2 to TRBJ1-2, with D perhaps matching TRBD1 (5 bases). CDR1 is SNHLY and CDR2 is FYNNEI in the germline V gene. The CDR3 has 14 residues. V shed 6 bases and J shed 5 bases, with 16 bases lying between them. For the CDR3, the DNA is TGTGCCAGCAGATCAGGGACCCTGGGATATGGCTACACCTTC. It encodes CASRSGTLGYGYTF.

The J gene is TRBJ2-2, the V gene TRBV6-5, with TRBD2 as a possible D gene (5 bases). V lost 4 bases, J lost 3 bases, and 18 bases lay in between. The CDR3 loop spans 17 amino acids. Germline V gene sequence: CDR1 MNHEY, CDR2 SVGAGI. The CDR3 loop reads CASSFITPREYTGELFF. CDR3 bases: TGTGCCAGCAGTTTTATTACTCCTAGGGAGTACACCGGGGAGCTGTTTTTT.

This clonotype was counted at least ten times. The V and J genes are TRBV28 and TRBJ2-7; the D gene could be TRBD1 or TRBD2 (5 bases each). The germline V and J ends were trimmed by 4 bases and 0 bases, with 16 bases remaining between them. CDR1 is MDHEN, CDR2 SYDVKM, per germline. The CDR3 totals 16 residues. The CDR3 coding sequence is TGTGCCAGCAGTTCACAAAGGGACGTTTACTCCTACGAGCAGTACTTC. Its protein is CASSSQRDVYSYEQYF.

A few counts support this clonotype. The CDR3 nucleotides read TGTGCCAGCAGCTATCTTCGCCCGGGGACGGCGTATGGCTACACCTTC. Translation gives CASSYLRPGTAYGYTF. The genes are TRBV7-9 and TRBJ1-2; tentative D call: TRBD1 (5 bases). CDR3 length equals 16 residues. Trimming removed 4 bases from V and 5 bases from J, with 20 bases in between. Per the germline V gene, CDR1 is SEHNR and CDR2 is FQNEAQ (reference sequence).

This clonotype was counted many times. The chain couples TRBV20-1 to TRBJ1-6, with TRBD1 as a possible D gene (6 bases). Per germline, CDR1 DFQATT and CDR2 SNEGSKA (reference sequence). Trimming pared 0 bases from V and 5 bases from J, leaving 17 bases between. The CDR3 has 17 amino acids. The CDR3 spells CSARDPSGAGNNSPLHF. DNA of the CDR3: TGCAGTGCTAGAGACCCATCGGGGGCAGGAAATAATTCACCCCTCCACTTT.

Written as DNA, the CDR3 is TGCGCCAGCAGCGAACTAGCGGGAGGAAGCACAGATACGCAGTATTTT. This codes for CASSELAGGSTDTQYF. This chain links TRBV5-1 with TRBJ2-3; 12 nucleotides align to TRBD2. The length of the CDR3 is 16 residues. CDR1 is SGHRS and CDR2 is YFSETQ in the germline V gene. Germline trimming cut 4 bases from V and 0 bases from J; bases unmatched to any gene: 3.

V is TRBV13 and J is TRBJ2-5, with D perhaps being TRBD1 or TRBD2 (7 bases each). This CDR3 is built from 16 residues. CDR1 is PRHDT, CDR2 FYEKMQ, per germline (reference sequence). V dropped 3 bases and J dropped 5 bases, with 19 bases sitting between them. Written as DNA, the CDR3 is TGTGCCAGCAGCTTCCTGACAGGGAGGGCTGGGGAGACCCAGTACTTC. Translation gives CASSFLTGRAGETQYF. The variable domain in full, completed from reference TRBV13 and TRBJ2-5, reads AAGVIQSPRHLIKEKRETATLKCYPIPRHDTVYWYQQGPGQDPQFLISFYEKMQSDKGSIPDRFSAQQFSDYHSELNMSSLELGDSALYFCASSFLTGRAGETQYFGPGTRLLVL.

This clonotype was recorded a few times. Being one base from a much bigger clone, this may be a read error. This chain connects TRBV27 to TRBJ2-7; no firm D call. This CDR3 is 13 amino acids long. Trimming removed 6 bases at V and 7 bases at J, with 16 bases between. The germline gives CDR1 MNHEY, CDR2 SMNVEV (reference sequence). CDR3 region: CASRGSRPWEQYF. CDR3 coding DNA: TGTGCCAGCAGAGGTTCTCGTCCTTGGGAGCAGTACTTC.